This TCR beta chain was sequenced for a study of blood T cell repertoires in COVID-19. Sequencing used immunoSEQ multiplex PCR; TCRdb keeps in-frame clones, though not all of them. The sample comprises about 220,000 clones, more than 75% of which are singletons, and about 13% rests with the top ten. This CDR3 is built from 15 residues. V was pared by 3 bases and J by 2 bases, with 5 bases of the junction left unmatched. The germline V gene encodes CDR1 MDHEN and CDR2 SYDVKM. Sequenced material: peripheral blood. This sequence joins TRBV28 and TRBJ2-3; the match to TRBD2 covers 7 bases. This receptor was identified in a human donor in a cohort sampled during active COVID-19. CDR3 protein: CASSLSGALTDTQYF. The CDR3 coding sequence is TGTGCCAGCAGTTTGAGCGGGGCCCTCACAGATACGCAGTATTTT. The entire variable domain, with the rest obtained from reference TRBV28 and TRBJ2-3, is as follows: DVKVTQSSRYLVKRTGEKVFLECVQDMDHENMFWYRQDPGLGLRLIYFSYDVKMKEKGDIPEGYSVSREKKERFSLILESASTNQTSMYLCASSLSGALTDTQYFGPGTRLTVL.